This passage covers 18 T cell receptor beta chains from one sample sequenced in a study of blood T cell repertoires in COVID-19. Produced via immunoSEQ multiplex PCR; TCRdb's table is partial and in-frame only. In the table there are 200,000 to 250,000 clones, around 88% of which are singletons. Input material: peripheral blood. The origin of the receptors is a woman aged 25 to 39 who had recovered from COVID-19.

In DNA form, the CDR3 reads TGTGCCAGCAGTAACTTACAGGGCCAGAGAGGCGGCTACACCTTC. Residues: CASSNLQGQRGGYTF. The chain has TRBV27 and TRBJ1-2, with a possible D match to TRBD1 (6 bases). CDR1 is MNHEY and CDR2 is SMNVEV in the germline V gene (reference sequence). The V end was cut by 5 bases, the J end by 8 bases, with 21 bases between. This CDR3 contains 15 residues.

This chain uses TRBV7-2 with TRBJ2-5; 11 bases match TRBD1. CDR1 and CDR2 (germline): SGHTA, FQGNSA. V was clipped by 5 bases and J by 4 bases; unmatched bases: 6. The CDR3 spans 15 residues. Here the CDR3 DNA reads TGTGCCAGCAGCCGGACAGGGGGCGCGGGAGAGACCCAGTACTTC. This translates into CASSRTGGAGETQYF.

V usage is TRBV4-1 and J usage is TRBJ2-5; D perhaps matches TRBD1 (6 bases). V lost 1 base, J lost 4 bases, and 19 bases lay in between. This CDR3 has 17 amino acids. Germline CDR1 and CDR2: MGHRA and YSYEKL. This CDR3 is CASSQGLGAGKIETQYF. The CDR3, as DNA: TGCGCCAGCAGCCAAGGGTTGGGGGCCGGGAAAATAGAGACCCAGTACTTC.

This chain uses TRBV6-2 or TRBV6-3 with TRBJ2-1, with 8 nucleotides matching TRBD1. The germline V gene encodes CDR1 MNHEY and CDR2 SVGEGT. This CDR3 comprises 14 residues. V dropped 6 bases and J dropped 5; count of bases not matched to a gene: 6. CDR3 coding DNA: TGTGCCAGCAGCGGACAGGGTGGTGACAATGAGCAGTTCTTC. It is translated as CASSGQGGDNEQFF.

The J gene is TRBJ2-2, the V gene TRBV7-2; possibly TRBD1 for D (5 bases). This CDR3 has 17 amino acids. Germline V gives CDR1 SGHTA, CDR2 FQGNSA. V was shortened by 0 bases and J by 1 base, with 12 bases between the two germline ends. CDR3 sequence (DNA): TGTGCCAGCAGCTTAGCAGGGGCGATATTGAACACCGGGGAGCTGTTTTTT. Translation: CASSLAGAILNTGELFF. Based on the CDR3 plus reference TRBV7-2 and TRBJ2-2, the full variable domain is GAGVSQSPSNKVTEKGKDVELRCDPISGHTALYWYRQSLGQGLEFLIYFQGNSAPDKSGLPSDRFSAERTGGSVSTLTIQRTQQEDSAVYLCASSLAGAILNTGELFFGEGSRLTVL.

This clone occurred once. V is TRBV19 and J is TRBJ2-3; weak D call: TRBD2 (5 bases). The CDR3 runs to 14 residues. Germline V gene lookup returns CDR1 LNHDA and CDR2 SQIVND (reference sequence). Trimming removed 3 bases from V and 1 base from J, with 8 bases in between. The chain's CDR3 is CASSIFGGTDTQYF. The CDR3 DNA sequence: TGTGCCAGTAGTATCTTCGGGGGCACAGATACGCAGTATTTT.

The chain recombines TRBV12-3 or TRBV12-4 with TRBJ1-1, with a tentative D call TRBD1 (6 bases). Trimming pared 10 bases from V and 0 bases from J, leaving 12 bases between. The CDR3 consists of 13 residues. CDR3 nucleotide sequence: TGTGCCACACGGACAGCGTTGAACACTGAAGCTTTCTTT. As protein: CATRTALNTEAFF.

The CDR3 DNA reads TGTGCCAGCAGCCCCTCGAACTCACTAGCGGGGGGCCAAGAGACCCAGTACTTC. Translated: CASSPSNSLAGGQETQYF. The genes are TRBV3-1 (or the pseudogene TRBV3-2) and TRBJ2-5; 12 bases align to TRBD2. The CDR3 is made up of 18 amino acids. Germline assignment: CDR1 LGHDT and CDR2 YNNKEL (reference sequence). V lost 4 bases to trimming and J lost 1 base; unmatched junction nucleotides: 10.

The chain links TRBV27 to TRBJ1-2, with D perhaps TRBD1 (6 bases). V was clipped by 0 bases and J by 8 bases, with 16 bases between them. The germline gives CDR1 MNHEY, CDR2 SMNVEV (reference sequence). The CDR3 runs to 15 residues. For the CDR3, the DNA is TGTGCCAGCAGTTTATCGGGACACCAATCCTACGGCTACACCTTC. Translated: CASSLSGHQSYGYTF.

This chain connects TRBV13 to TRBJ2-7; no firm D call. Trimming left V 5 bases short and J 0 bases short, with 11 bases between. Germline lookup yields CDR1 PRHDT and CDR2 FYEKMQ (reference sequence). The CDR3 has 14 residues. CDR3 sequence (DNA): TGTGCCAGCAGCCCCGCGGTCGGCTCCTACGAGCAGTACTTC. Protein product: CASSPAVGSYEQYF.

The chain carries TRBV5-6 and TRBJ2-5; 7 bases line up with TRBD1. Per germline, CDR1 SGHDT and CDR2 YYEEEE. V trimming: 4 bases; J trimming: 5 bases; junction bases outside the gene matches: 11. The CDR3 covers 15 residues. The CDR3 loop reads CASSQVTTGLETQYF. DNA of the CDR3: TGTGCCAGCAGCCAAGTAACGACAGGGTTGGAGACCCAGTACTTC.

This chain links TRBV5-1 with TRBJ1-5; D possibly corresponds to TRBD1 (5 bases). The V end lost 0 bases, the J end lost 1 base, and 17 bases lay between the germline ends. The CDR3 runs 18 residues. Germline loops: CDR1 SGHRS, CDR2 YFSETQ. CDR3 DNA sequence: TGCGCCAGCAGCTTGGGGCCCGGGGGAGGGGCAAGCAATCAGCCCCAGCATTTT. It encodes CASSLGPGGGASNQPQHF.

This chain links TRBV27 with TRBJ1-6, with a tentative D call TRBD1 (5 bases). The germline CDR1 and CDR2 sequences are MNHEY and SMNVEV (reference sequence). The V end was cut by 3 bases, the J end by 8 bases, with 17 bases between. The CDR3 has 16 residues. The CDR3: CASSFVSGAGYSPLHF. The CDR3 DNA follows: TGTGCCAGCAGTTTTGTGAGTGGGGCGGGATATTCACCCCTCCACTTT.

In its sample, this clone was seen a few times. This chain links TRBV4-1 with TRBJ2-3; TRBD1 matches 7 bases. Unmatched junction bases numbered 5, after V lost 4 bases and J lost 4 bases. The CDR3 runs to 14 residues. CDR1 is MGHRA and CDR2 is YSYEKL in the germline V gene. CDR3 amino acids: CASSLTGVADTQYF. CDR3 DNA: TGCGCCAGCAGCCTCACAGGGGTGGCAGATACGCAGTATTTT.

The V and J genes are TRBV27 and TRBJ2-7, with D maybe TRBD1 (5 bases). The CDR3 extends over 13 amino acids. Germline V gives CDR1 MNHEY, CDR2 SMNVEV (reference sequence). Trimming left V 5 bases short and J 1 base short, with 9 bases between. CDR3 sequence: CASSRPGSYEQYF. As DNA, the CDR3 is TGTGCCAGCAGTAGACCAGGGTCCTACGAGCAGTACTTC.

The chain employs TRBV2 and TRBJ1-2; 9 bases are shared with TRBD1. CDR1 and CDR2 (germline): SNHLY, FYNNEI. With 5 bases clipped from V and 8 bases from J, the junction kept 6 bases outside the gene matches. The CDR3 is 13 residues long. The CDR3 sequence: CASSYTTGGGYTF. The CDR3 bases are TGTGCCAGCAGTTATACCACAGGGGGCGGCTACACCTTC. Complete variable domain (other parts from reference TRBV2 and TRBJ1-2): EPEVTQTPSHQVTQMGQEVILRCVPISNHLYFYWYRQILGQKVEFLVSFYNNEISEKSEIFDDQFSVERPDGSNFTLKIRSTKLEDSAMYFCASSYTTGGGYTFGSGTRLTVV.

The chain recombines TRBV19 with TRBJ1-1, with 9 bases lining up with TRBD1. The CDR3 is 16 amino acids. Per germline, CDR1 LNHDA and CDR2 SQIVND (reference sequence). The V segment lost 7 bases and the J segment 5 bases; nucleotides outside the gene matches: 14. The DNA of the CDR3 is TGTGCCAGTACCCGGACAGGGGCCACCCCGGGGACTGAAGCTTTCTTT. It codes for CASTRTGATPGTEAFF.

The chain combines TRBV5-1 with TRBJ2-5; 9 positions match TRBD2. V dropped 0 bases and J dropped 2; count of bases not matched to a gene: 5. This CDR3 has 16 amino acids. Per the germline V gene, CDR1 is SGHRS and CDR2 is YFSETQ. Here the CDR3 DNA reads TGCGCCAGCAGCTTGGGCGTGACTAGCGGACAAGAGACCCAGTACTTC. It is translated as CASSLGVTSGQETQYF.